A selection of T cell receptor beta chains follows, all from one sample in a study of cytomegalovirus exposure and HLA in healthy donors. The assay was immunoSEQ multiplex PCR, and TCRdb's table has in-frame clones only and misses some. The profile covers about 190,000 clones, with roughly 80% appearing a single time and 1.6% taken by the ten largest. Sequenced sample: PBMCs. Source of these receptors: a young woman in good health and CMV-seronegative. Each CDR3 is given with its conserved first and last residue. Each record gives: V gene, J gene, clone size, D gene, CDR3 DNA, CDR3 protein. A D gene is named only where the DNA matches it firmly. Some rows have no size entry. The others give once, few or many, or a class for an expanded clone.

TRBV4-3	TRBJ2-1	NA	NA	TGCGCCAGCAGCCAAAGGTTACAGGCGTTTAGCTCCTACAATGAGCAGTTCTTC	CASSQRLQAFSSYNEQFF
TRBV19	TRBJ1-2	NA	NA	TGTGCCAGTAAAGAGGGCAGCCGCTATGGCTACACCTTC	CASKEGSRYGYTF
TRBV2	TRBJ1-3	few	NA	TGTGCCAGCAAAGGACAGTACACCATATATTTT	CASKGQYTIYF
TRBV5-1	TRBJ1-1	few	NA	TGCGCCAGCAGCGCCACCGGGACACCGAACACTGAAGCTTTCTTT	CASSATGTPNTEAFF
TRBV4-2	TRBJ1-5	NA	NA	TGTGCCAGCAGCCAAGGGGGAGAATGGCAGCCCCAGCATTTT	CASSQGGEWQPQHF
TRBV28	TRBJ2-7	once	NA	TGTGCCAGCAGTTTATGGGGGCGCGAGCAGTACTTC	CASSLWGREQYF
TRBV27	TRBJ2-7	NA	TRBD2	TGTGCCAGCAGTTTTAGCGGGAGCTCCTACGAGCAGTACTTC	CASSFSGSSYEQYF
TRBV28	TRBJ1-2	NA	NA	TGTGCCAGCAGCCCCCCCAGGGTTGTGAATGGCTACACCTTC	CASSPPRVVNGYTF
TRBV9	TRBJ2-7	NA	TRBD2	TGTGCCAGCAGCGCCCTTAGCGGGAACAGCTCCTACGAGCAGTACTTC	CASSALSGNSSYEQYF
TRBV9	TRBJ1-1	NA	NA	TGTGCCAGCACCTTGGTCCGGGGGTCTGAAGCTTTCTTT	CASTLVRGSEAFF
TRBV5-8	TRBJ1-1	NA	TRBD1	TGTGCCAGCAGCTCTAGAGACAGGGCAAGAACTGAAGCTTTCTTT	CASSSRDRARTEAFF
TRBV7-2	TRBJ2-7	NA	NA	TGTGCCAGCAGCTTAGAGAGGCGGGTAGTGTACTTC	CASSLERRVVYF
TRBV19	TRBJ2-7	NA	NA	TGTGCCAGTAGTCCCGAAGGAGGGCCGCGGACCTACGAGCAGTACTTC	CASSPEGGPRTYEQYF
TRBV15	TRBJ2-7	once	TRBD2	TGTGCCACCAGCAGCCTAGCGGCCCGCTACGAGCAGTACTTC	CATSSLAARYEQYF
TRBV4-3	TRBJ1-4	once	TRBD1	TGCGCCAGCAGCCGACGCCCGATCGTCGGGACAGAGAATGAAGAACTGTTTTTT	CASSRRPIVGTENEELFF
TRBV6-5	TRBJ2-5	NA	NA	TGTGCCAGCAGTTACTTCCACGGGGAAGAGACCCAGTACTTC	CASSYFHGEETQYF
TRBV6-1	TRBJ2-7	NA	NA	TGTGCCAGCAGAGACAGAATCGAGCAGTACTTC	CASRDRIEQYF
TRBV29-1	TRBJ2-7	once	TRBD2	TGCAGCGTTGAAGCACGAGCGACTAGCGGGAGGGTCGAGCAGTACTTC	CSVEARATSGRVEQYF
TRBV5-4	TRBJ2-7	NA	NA	TGTGCCAGCAGCCTCTCGGGGGTGAGCTCCTACGAGCAGTACTTC	CASSLSGVSSYEQYF
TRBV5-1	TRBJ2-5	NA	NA	TGCGCCAGCAGCTTCGGGGAGACCCAGTACTTC	CASSFGETQYF
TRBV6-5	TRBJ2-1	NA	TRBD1	TGTGCCAGCAGCCAGACAGGGAGCTCCTACAATGAGCAGTTCTTC	CASSQTGSSYNEQFF
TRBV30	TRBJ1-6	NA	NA	TGTGCCTGGAGGAGTCAGGGTGGGGATAATTCACCCCTCCACTTT	CAWRSQGGDNSPLHF
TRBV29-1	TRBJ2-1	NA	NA	TGCAGCGTTTTTCTGGGGGGACGGGAGTTCTTC	CSVFLGGREFF